This TCR beta chain was retrieved from a study of shared clonotypes between healthy human individuals. The CDR3 contains 15 residues. CDR1 is ENHRY and CDR2 is SYGVKD in the germline V gene. After removal of 5 bases from V and 2 bases from J, the junction contained 3 bases not matched to a gene. The data were produced by immunoSEQ multiplex PCR, yet TCRdb's version contains in-frame clones alone and is incomplete. The table lists roughly 2.1 million clones, about 92% of them singletons. CD45RO-negative, CCR7-selected cells formed the naive CD8 fraction, which excluded terminally differentiated effector memory CD45RA+ cells.

The chain recombines TRBV10-3 with TRBJ2-2; 9 nucleotides line up with TRBD1. The sample was naive CD8+ T cells from PBMCs. The receptor was isolated from a man between 18 and 29 years old in good health. Some clones in this sample may be carry-over from other donors' samples. As DNA, the CDR3 is TGTGCCATCAGTCCGGGACAGGGTAACACCGGGGAGCTGTTTTTT. Translating gives CAISPGQGNTGELFF.